Presented here are 3 T cell receptor beta chains from one specimen sequenced in a study of PD-1 and CTLA-4 blockade in melanoma. TCRdb's copy holds only in-frame clones and misses some; the assay was immunoSEQ multiplex PCR. Of about 16,000 clones listed, roughly 70% are singletons. Sequenced material: CD8+ T cells from peripheral blood, taken from a patient given anti-PD-1 treatment. Receptor source: a human donor with melanoma.

The chain has TRBV3-1 (or the pseudogene TRBV3-2) and TRBJ1-2; 11 bases align to TRBD1. Germline loops: CDR1 LGHDT, CDR2 YNNKEL (reference sequence). With 4 bases clipped from V and 8 bases from J, the junction kept 6 bases outside the gene matches. This CDR3 comprises 14 residues. CDR3 protein: CASSLGQGAGGYTF. CDR3 coding DNA: TGTGCCAGCAGCCTCGGACAGGGGGCTGGGGGCTACACCTTC.

This chain connects TRBV4-1 to TRBJ2-2; D is unresolved. Per the germline V gene, CDR1 is MGHRA and CDR2 is YSYEKL. This CDR3 region has 14 residues. Trimming pared 1 base from V and 3 bases from J, leaving 6 bases between. CDR3 sequence: CASSQGSDTGELFF. CDR3 in DNA: TGCGCCAGCAGCCAAGGATCAGACACCGGGGAGCTGTTTTTT.

CDR3 in DNA: TGTGCCAGCAGTGAAACCGAAGTCTCTGGAAACACCATATATTTT. Its protein is CASSETEVSGNTIYF. The V and J genes are TRBV2 and TRBJ1-3; no reliable D call. Per the germline V gene, CDR1 is SNHLY and CDR2 is FYNNEI. V was clipped by 2 bases and J by 0 bases, with 8 bases between them. CDR3 length equals 15 residues.